This section outlines one T cell receptor beta chain sequence together with its context. Its target is not known. Here immunoSEQ multiplex PCR was the method, and the copy in TCRdb shows in-frame clones only, minus some. This sample has 150,000 to 190,000 clones, with about 87% found just once. The data belong to a study of radiation and T cells in renal cell carcinoma. Study findings and constraints: Top tumor clonotypes rose in blood 2 weeks post-radiation, then contracted.

Regarding time point: blood 2 weeks post-SBRT. Treatment denoted: 15 Gy SBRT to primary tumor, nephrectomy 4 weeks later. Clear cell pathology was present in this patient's renal cell carcinoma. Germline CDR1 and CDR2: SQVTM and ANQGSEA. The ends were cut back, 2 bases at V and 6 bases at J, with 4 bases in the middle. The CDR3 covers 11 residues. This receptor was taken from a woman in her fifties or sixties with renal cell carcinoma. The V call is TRBV29-1, the J call TRBJ1-4; no clear D gene. Sequences were derived from blood, sampled from a patient whose treatment included radiotherapy and nephrectomy. CDR3 DNA: TGCAGCGTTGAATACTATGAAAAACTGTTTTTT. This sequence encodes CSVEYYEKLFF.